This TCR beta chain was documented in a study of blood T cell repertoires in COVID-19. Study-wide background: PBMCs, B-cell-depleted T cells, or T cells provided the cDNA or gDNA that made up the material.

Germline CDR1 is SGHAT and CDR2 is FQDESV (reference sequence). V dropped 4 bases and J dropped 6; count of bases not matched to a gene: 7. CDR3 length: 15 residues. Clones were read by immunoSEQ multiplex PCR, and TCRdb kept only the in-frame ones, dropping some. Among 390,000 or so clones listed, about nine tenths were seen once. The rearrangement joins TRBV11-1 to TRBJ2-1; 9 bases fit TRBD2. The specimen was peripheral blood. This clonotype was obtained from a woman aged 25-40 years with active or convalescent COVID-19. The CDR3, as DNA: TGTGCCAGCAGCTACCGCGGGGGGGCCGCCAATGAGCAGTTCTTC. Its translation is CASSYRGGAANEQFF.